The sequence of this T cell receptor (beta chain) was determined in a study of blood T cells in healthy people across ages. Germline V gives CDR1 SQVTM, CDR2 ANQGSEA. CDR3 length: 16 amino acids. Trimming cost V 4 bases and J 2 bases; bases outside gene matches: 7. The second PCR ran roughly 6 to 11 cycles with a sample-barcoded 5' primer and J-beta primers. Tags on each cDNA molecule came from a template-switch adaptor with 12 random nucleotides. One entry per CDR3 protein, called by TCRdb with MiXCR from the 5' RACE reads. The repertoire holds roughly 2 million distinct CDR3 sequences, with just under 50% as singletons. The donors, aged roughly 6 to 100, were healthy Caucasians from Russia. Total RNA, at least 5 micrograms per sample, was extracted from PBMCs.

The sample was blood. The chain is built from TRBV29-1 and TRBJ1-5; 11 bases map to TRBD1. The clonotype originates from a woman in her thirties or forties in good health. CDR3: CSVVGQGAGGNQPQHF. The CDR3 nucleotides are TGCAGCGTTGTCGGACAGGGGGCTGGCGGCAATCAGCCCCAGCATTTT.